This T cell receptor beta chain appears in the sequencing data of a study of identical twins listed by TCRdb under 2016. About the investigation overall: The study deep-sequenced TCR alpha and beta repertoires from monozygotic twins, unrelated adults of various ages and cord blood to test whether fetal clonotypes persist. To rule out contamination, replicate twin experiments were performed at different times with different library preparation protocols.

The full study reports these points: Compared with coincidental sharing between unrelated individuals, out-of-frame TCR alpha sequences shared between twins showed an excess of sequences with low generation probability. The excess sharing between twins in beta out-of-frame sequences was weaker because fewer shared sequences reduced the signal-to-noise ratio. Invariant T cells such as MAIT and iNKT could partly confound zero-insertion analyses, although diverse VJ usage argued against such confounding for most clonotypes. Out-of-frame TCR alpha sharing in monozygotic twins was systematically underestimated by recombination models, whereas sharing between unrelated individuals was in agreement with the recombination models. Conclusions relied on cross-sectional statistical analysis, since the same donors could not be followed over many years. Abundant cord blood beta clonotypes had fewer insertions, young adult naive repertoires showed a similar but weaker trend, and memory repertoires showed no such trend.

In this sample, this clonotype turned up a few times. Its antigen target is currently unknown. Per-base qualities were not stored, and no clone one base away is much larger. From the cysteine up to the phenylalanine, the CDR3 has a length of 16 residues. The only DNA kept is the CDR3, 48 bases in frame from the first base. V loses 4 bases of germline sequence and J loses 2 bases, and the interval between the two ends is 17 bases. The germline V gene provides CDR1 SGHTS and CDR2 YDEGEE. Library preparation used 5' RACE. The sequencer listed for this sample is Illumina HiSeq 2000. A universal primer binding site was introduced by template switching, and a unique molecular identifier was present in the final cDNA, enabling accurate counting of TCR cDNA molecules. Specific primers in the conserved constant-segment region were used to synthesize first-strand cDNA for TCR alpha and beta chains. To control for contamination, every cDNA library was double barcoded, receiving both a SMART-Mk sample barcode and Illumina barcodes. TruSeq adapter sequences and Illumina sample barcodes were added in two successive PCR steps. The TCR alpha and beta cDNA libraries were sequenced on the Illumina HiSeq platform using custom primers. Per the authors' processing: Raw reads were processed with MiGEC to extract unique molecular identifiers, and MiXCR was used to determine CDR3 positions. For each individual, recombination models were inferred using an EM algorithm with the repgenHMM and IGoR tools. Shared clonotype analysis was performed with the tcR package in R, normalizing sharing by the product of cloneset sizes. To study raw recombination without the effects of thymic and clonal selection, out-of-frame nonproductive sequences were analyzed. TCRdb took the public reads, trimmed them with fastp at Q25, ran MiXCR for clone calling and kept in-frame beta chains. CDR3 protein sequences are deduplicated, and each keeps its most common genes and DNA. The V and J calls come from TCRdb's annotation, not from the publication. For this sample the table gives about 260,000 distinct CDR3 sequences, of which around 6.6% were detected only once. The ten largest make up 3% to 4% of the sample.

Only healthy Caucasian donors were included. Three pairs of female monozygotic twins, all aged 18 to 29 years, were included in the twin cohort. Miltenyi CD45RO+ enrichment and human naive T-cell isolation kits were used to isolate memory (CD45RO+) and naive T cells from PBMC. The same sample was also studied in work on yellow fever vaccine responses in identical twins. The second source states: The authors reported that the T cell response to vaccination in identical twins appeared partly convergent and partly personalized. In identical twins, the study followed T cell clones that responded to the vaccine with precision.

The specimen sequenced was memory (CD45RO+) T cells sorted from blood. The label giving this sample's cell subset or site can be read as: CD45RO+ enriched T cells. This chain is built from TRBV5-8 and TRBJ2-3; D gene: possibly TRBD2, on 5 matching bases. This clonotype was sampled from a young woman in good health. The nucleotide sequence is TGTGCCAGCAGCAACGGGCTCGAGGGTTCCACAGATACGCAGTATTTT. It encodes CASSNGLEGSTDTQYF.